The clone carrying this T cell receptor (beta chain) has ten or more counts. Time point: longitudinal time-point 1 (baseline). Unmatched junction bases numbered 9, after V lost 6 bases and J lost 7 bases. Germline V gene lookup returns CDR1 LGHDT and CDR2 YNNKEL (reference sequence). CDR3 length: 15 amino acids. The record originates from a study of neurological immune-mediated disorders. MiXCR was run by TCRdb on the 5' RACE reads, yielding one entry per CDR3 protein. Among about 49,000 distinct CDR3 sequences listed, approximately 9.1% were seen once. Material for sequencing was PBMCs. The sequence was collected from a woman aged 40 to 50 in good health. This sequence joins TRBV3-1 and TRBJ2-1; TRBD2 matches at 10 bases. The CDR3 reads CASRPLAGNPNEQFF. DNA for the CDR3: TGTGCCAGCAGGCCACTAGCGGGGAATCCTAATGAGCAGTTCTTC.